The 14 T cell receptor beta chains reported below all come from one sample, sequenced in a study of PD-1 blockade in mismatch repair-deficient tumors. What these receptors recognize is not known. Libraries were prepared by immunoSEQ multiplex PCR; TCRdb keeps only in-frame clonotypes and omits some of them. The repertoire includes about 13,000 clones, roughly 84% of them detected once, and 20% to 25% sits in the top ten. Time point in this sample: approximately ten-day in vitro stimulation with candidate neoantigen peptide 4. The source was cells cultured in vitro, collected from a patient treated with pembrolizumab. The receptors here all came from an adult with mismatch repair-deficient cancer.

CDR3 loop: CASSLRGGVGANTGELFF. The CDR3 DNA is TGTGCCAGCAGCTTGCGAGGTGGGGTTGGGGCAAACACCGGGGAGCTGTTTTTT. The chain has TRBV7-6 and TRBJ2-2; maybe TRBD1 (5 bases). The CDR3 length is 18 residues. Germline V gene data show CDR1 as SGHVS and CDR2 as FNYEAQ. Trimming cost V 3 bases and J 2 bases, with 19 bases left between them.

As DNA, the CDR3 is TGTGCCAGCAGTTCGGCTAAAACTCCCGGACTAGGGGAGACCCAGTACTTC. Protein sequence: CASSSAKTPGLGETQYF. The V and J genes are TRBV27 and TRBJ2-5; 7 nucleotides line up with TRBD2. CDR3 length: 17 amino acids. V shed 4 bases, J shed 5 bases, and the junction held 16 bases outside the gene matches. In germline, CDR1 is MNHEY, CDR2 SMNVEV (reference sequence).

CDR3 in DNA: TGTGCCAGCAGCTTAGGTCCGGATCCGGGGAATGAGCAGTTCTTC. Translation: CASSLGPDPGNEQFF. This chain joins TRBV7-3 and TRBJ2-1; D may be TRBD2 (5 bases). Germline CDR1 and CDR2: SGHTA and FQGTGA. Trimming stripped 2 bases from V and 7 bases from J, with 15 bases between. The CDR3 runs 15 residues.

The genes are TRBV19 and TRBJ1-2; 7 nucleotides agree with TRBD1. The CDR3 consists of 15 residues. V lost 6 bases to trimming and J lost 0 bases; unmatched junction nucleotides: 7. The germline V gene encodes CDR1 LNHDA and CDR2 SQIVND (reference sequence). CDR3 protein: CASRPRGWANYGYTF. CDR3 sequence (DNA): TGTGCCAGTAGGCCCAGGGGGTGGGCTAACTATGGCTACACCTTC.

This chain connects TRBV7-2 to TRBJ2-7; D gene uncertain. The CDR3 covers 13 residues. Germline V gene sequence: CDR1 SGHTA, CDR2 FQGNSA. Trimming pared 5 bases from V and 4 bases from J, leaving 12 bases between. The CDR3 region is CASSPRPVYEQYF. As DNA, the CDR3 is TGTGCCAGCAGCCCTAGGCCGGTGTACGAGCAGTACTTC.

This clone was detected only once. The chain carries TRBV7-6 and TRBJ2-5; D uncertain. The CDR3 is 11 amino acids. V lost 6 bases and J 7 bases, leaving 9 bases between the germline ends. CDR1 is SGHVS and CDR2 is FNYEAQ in the germline V gene. CDR3 in DNA: TGTGCCAGCAGATCGTCGGGGACCCAGTACTTC. This codes for CASRSSGTQYF.

This chain connects TRBV28 to TRBJ2-1; a possible D gene is TRBD1 (5 bases). The V gene lost 2 bases and the J gene lost 0 bases, with 23 bases spanning the gap. Germline CDR1 MDHEN, CDR2 SYDVKM. This CDR3 has 20 residues. This CDR3 is CASSLVFWGRAASSYNEQFF. The CDR3 DNA sequence: TGTGCCAGCAGTTTAGTCTTTTGGGGCAGGGCGGCGAGCTCCTACAATGAGCAGTTCTTC.

This chain uses TRBV6-1 with TRBJ2-3; D unresolved. The CDR3 is made up of 16 amino acids. Deletions cut 4 bases from V and 0 bases from J, with 14 bases between. Germline loops: CDR1 MNHNS, CDR2 SASEGT. The CDR3 region is CASSATLASSTDTQYF. The CDR3 DNA follows: TGTGCCAGCAGTGCTACTCTGGCGTCTAGCACAGATACGCAGTATTTT.

This chain connects TRBV7-9 to TRBJ1-2, with unresolved D. The CDR3 is made up of 13 amino acids. CDR1 SEHNR and CDR2 FQNEAQ come from the germline V gene (reference sequence). Trimming stripped 4 bases from V and 8 bases from J, with 14 bases between. CDR3 coding DNA: TGTGCCAGCAGCTCCCTCCTTGACAAAGGCTACACCTTC. Protein product: CASSSLLDKGYTF.

V gene TRBV10-1 combines with J gene TRBJ1-5; maybe TRBD1 (5 bases). Per the germline V gene, CDR1 is WNHNN and CDR2 is SYGVQD (reference sequence). The CDR3 is 19 amino acids. With 0 bases removed from V and 1 base from J, the gap between germline ends came to 19 bases. CDR3 region: CASSESGSPSWGSNQPQHF. Here the CDR3 DNA reads TGCGCCAGCAGTGAGTCAGGCAGCCCATCATGGGGGAGCAATCAGCCCCAGCATTTT.

The J gene is TRBJ2-1, the V gene TRBV7-3; D is perhaps TRBD2 (6 bases). The germline CDR1 and CDR2 sequences are SGHTA and FQGTGA. Deletions cut 2 bases from V and 5 bases from J, with 13 bases between. The CDR3 spans 15 residues. This chain's CDR3 is CASSLSAGSHNEQFF. DNA of the CDR3: TGTGCCAGCAGCTTATCGGCGGGATCCCACAATGAGCAGTTCTTC.

CDR3 coding DNA: TGTGCCAGCAGCGAAGAAGGGCATTCCTACGAGCAGTACTTC. Translated, it gives CASSEEGHSYEQYF. This chain uses TRBV28 with TRBJ2-7; D call uncertain. In germline, CDR1 is MDHEN, CDR2 SYDVKM. CDR3 length: 14 amino acids. Trimming removed 6 bases at V and 1 base at J, with 13 bases between.

The chain carries TRBV27 and TRBJ1-3, with 8 bases fitting TRBD1. V trimming: 6 bases; J trimming: 0 bases; junction bases outside the gene matches: 1. The CDR3 length is 14 residues. Germline CDR1 reads MNHEY; CDR2 reads SMNVEV (reference sequence). CDR3 nucleotides: TGTGCCAGCAGGGACAGGGTCTCTGGAAACACCATATATTTT. Translation: CASRDRVSGNTIYF.

This chain connects TRBV10-1 to TRBJ1-4; the D is unclear. Looked up from germline, CDR1 is WNHNN and CDR2 is SYGVQD (reference sequence). The CDR3 has 13 residues. Trimming pared 4 bases from V and 4 bases from J, leaving 7 bases between. The CDR3 loop is CASSGQHNEKLFF. The CDR3 bases are TGCGCCAGCAGTGGTCAGCATAATGAAAAACTGTTTTTT.